The TCR beta chain under discussion was sequenced for a study of blood T cell repertoires in COVID-19. At the level of the study: T cells, B-cell-depleted T cells, or PBMCs provided the cDNA or gDNA that served as material.

The count of this clone is one. CDR3 length: 13 residues. Germline V gene data show CDR1 as MNHEY and CDR2 as SMNVEV (reference sequence). The J segment lost 8 bases and the V segment lost 8 bases, leaving 8 bases of the junction unmatched. Researchers sorted participants into cohorts using their self-reported clinical history. Per the authors' pipeline: Amplification from reference gene primers served as the basis for estimated nucleated cell counts. The method was immunoSEQ multiplex PCR; TCRdb's version includes in-frame clones alone and lacks a portion of them. The V and J calls and the clone size are those of that table, but D and trimming were determined from the DNA. The data contain roughly 420,000 clones, roughly 88% of them singletons.

Input material: PBMCs or T cells enriched from blood (not recorded which). The genes are TRBV27 and TRBJ1-2, with 10 bases fitting TRBD1. This receptor was taken from a woman in her 30s with acute COVID-19. The CDR3 spells CASATGGFGGYTF. CDR3 coding DNA: TGTGCCAGCGCGACAGGGGGCTTCGGCGGCTACACCTTC.